One sample yielded the 21 T cell receptor beta chains listed below, sequenced in a study of CD8 T cells in ankylosing spondylitis. TCRdb re-called the 5' RACE reads through MiXCR, storing one row per CDR3 protein. This sample has under 250,000 distinct CDR3 sequences, with roughly 32% found just once. Sequencing was carried out using blood, either unsorted or a sorted T cell fraction (not recorded which). The source of these receptors is a male donor with ankylosing spondylitis or in good health (not recorded which).

This clonotype was picked up a small number of times. V and J are TRBV7-9 and TRBJ1-6; TRBD1 matches 8 bases. The CDR3 extends over 16 amino acids. Germline V gives CDR1 SEHNR, CDR2 FQNEAQ (reference sequence). V dropped 5 bases and J dropped 9; count of bases not matched to a gene: 12. CDR3 sequence: CASSLSDREAGSPLHF. Here the CDR3 DNA reads TGTGCCAGCAGCCTATCGGACAGGGAAGCTGGTTCACCCCTCCACTTT.

This chain connects TRBV27 to TRBJ2-7; 9 positions agree with TRBD2. Germline V gene sequence: CDR1 MNHEY, CDR2 SMNVEV (reference sequence). The CDR3 is made up of 14 amino acids. V lost 3 bases to trimming and J lost 5 bases; unmatched junction nucleotides: 5. CDR3 in DNA: TGTGCCAGCAGTTTCGCGGGGGGGCTGGACGAGCAGTACTTC. It translates to CASSFAGGLDEQYF.

The CDR3 sequence: CASSKTGQGSTDTQYF. For the CDR3, the DNA is TGTGCCAGCAGCAAGACGGGACAGGGAAGCACAGATACGCAGTATTTT. The chain employs TRBV7-8 and TRBJ2-3; 9 bases map to TRBD1. Looked up from germline, CDR1 is SGHVS and CDR2 is FQNEAQ. The CDR3 consists of 16 residues. Trimming cost V 5 bases and J 0 bases; bases outside gene matches: 6. Full variable domain (remainder filled in from reference TRBV7-8 and TRBJ2-3): GAGVSQSPRYKVAKRGQDVALRCDPISGHVSLFWYQQALGQGPEFLTYFQNEAQLDKSGLPSDRFFAERPEGSVSTLKIQRTQQEDSAVYLCASSKTGQGSTDTQYFGPGTRLTVL.

This clonotype was detected only a few times. This chain connects TRBV27 to TRBJ2-5; TRBD1 aligns across 9 bases. This CDR3 has 14 residues. J gave up 3 bases and V 5 bases, and 4 bases lay outside the gene matches. Looked up from germline, CDR1 is MNHEY and CDR2 is SMNVEV (reference sequence). The DNA for the CDR3 is TGTGCCAGCAGTACCGGGACAGGGAAAGAGACCCAGTACTTC. Translating gives CASSTGTGKETQYF.

The genes are TRBV5-1 and TRBJ1-5; D remains ambiguous. The ends were cut back, 7 bases at V and 4 bases at J, with 15 bases in the middle. This CDR3 is built from 14 residues. CDR1 is SGHRS, CDR2 YFSETQ, per germline. For the CDR3, the DNA is TGCGCCAGCGCCCCCGAGGGAGGAAATCAGCCCCAGCATTTT. Its translation: CASAPEGGNQPQHF.

The CDR3 loop is CAISELFQSTEYEQYF. For the CDR3, the DNA is TGTGCCATCAGTGAGTTATTCCAATCGACAGAATACGAGCAGTACTTC. The V call is TRBV10-3, the J call TRBJ2-7; D is perhaps TRBD1 (5 bases). V was clipped by 1 base and J by 4 bases, with 17 bases between them. The CDR3 length is 16 residues. Germline lookup yields CDR1 ENHRY and CDR2 SYGVKD.

The chain joins TRBV12-3 or TRBV12-4 to TRBJ1-5; TRBD1 matches at 10 bases. The CDR3 contains 15 residues. With V trimmed by 6 bases and J by 5 bases, 7 bases remained unmatched. The CDR3: CASRPGQGDHQPQHF. In DNA, the CDR3 is TGTGCCAGCAGACCTGGACAGGGGGATCATCAGCCCCAGCATTTT.

This clonotype was seen a handful of times. The rearrangement uses TRBV10-3 and TRBJ1-2; no reliable D call. V was clipped by 2 bases and J by 4 bases, with 11 bases between them. Per germline, CDR1 ENHRY and CDR2 SYGVKD. This CDR3 is built from 14 residues. The CDR3 here is CAISEPTRPYGYTF. CDR3 in DNA: TGTGCCATCAGTGAGCCGACAAGGCCCTATGGCTACACCTTC.

This clonotype came up many times. The chain couples TRBV12-3 or TRBV12-4 to TRBJ2-7; no firm D call. The CDR3 is 14 amino acids. Trimming took 5 bases from V and 7 from J, leaving 18 bases between them. The DNA for the CDR3 is TGTGCCAGCAGTCACACCGACCGATTAAGGGAGCAGTACTTC. Encoded protein: CASSHTDRLREQYF.

This clonotype was seen a handful of times. The chain employs TRBV28 and TRBJ2-3, with 11 bases matching TRBD2. The CDR3 contains 17 residues. Germline CDR1 is MDHEN and CDR2 is SYDVKM. Unmatched junction bases numbered 10, after V lost 2 bases and J lost 6 bases. Here the CDR3 DNA reads TGTGCCAGCAGTTTAGGCCTGGCGGCTAGCGGGGGGGATACGCAGTATTTT. Translating it yields CASSLGLAASGGDTQYF.

This chain joins TRBV12-3 or TRBV12-4 and TRBJ2-5; 9 bases fit TRBD2. The V segment lost 6 bases and the J segment 1 base; nucleotides outside the gene matches: 3. This CDR3 has 14 amino acids. The CDR3 region is CASRSSGAQETQYF. CDR3 sequence (DNA): TGTGCCAGCAGATCTAGCGGGGCCCAAGAGACCCAGTACTTC.

This clonotype has a handful of counts. V and J are TRBV6-5 and TRBJ2-1; TRBD2 is a possible D gene (5 bases). Germline-derived CDR1 and CDR2 are MNHEY and SVGAGI. This CDR3 is built from 11 residues. V was shortened by 6 bases and J by 10 bases, with 10 bases between the two germline ends. In DNA, the CDR3 is TGTGCCAGCAGGGAACTAGGCGAGCAGTTCTTC. Translated: CASRELGEQFF.

This chain links TRBV28 with TRBJ2-5; 9 nucleotides line up with TRBD2. The CDR3 is made up of 15 amino acids. Germline assignment: CDR1 MDHEN and CDR2 SYDVKM. V shed 7 bases, J shed 9 bases, and the junction held 15 bases outside the gene matches. The CDR3 DNA follows: TGTGCCAGCACACGACTAGCGGCGACCTCGCAGGCCCAGTACTTC. Residues: CASTRLAATSQAQYF.

There are a few counts of this clonotype. The V call is TRBV6-1, the J call TRBJ1-2, with D maybe TRBD1 (5 bases). The CDR3 is 13 residues long. In germline, CDR1 is MNHNS, CDR2 SASEGT. V lost 6 bases and J 8 bases, leaving 16 bases between the germline ends. The CDR3 region has the DNA TGTGCCAGCAGGCGGCGGGGCTTCGACGGCTACACCTTC. It specifies CASRRRGFDGYTF.

The rearrangement uses TRBV5-1 and TRBJ2-3, with 8 nucleotides matching TRBD1. Germline V gene data show CDR1 as SGHRS and CDR2 as YFSETQ. J lost 4 bases, V lost 8 bases, and 6 bases had no gene match. The CDR3 is 13 residues long. CDR3 coding DNA: TGCGCCAGTAGGACAGGGAGCGCAGATACGCAGTATTTT. It is translated as CASRTGSADTQYF. Full variable domain (rest looked up from reference TRBV5-1 and TRBJ2-3): KAGVTQTPRYLIKTRGQQVTLSCSPISGHRSVSWYQQTPGQGLQFLFEYFSETQRNKGNFPGRFSGRQFSNSRSEMNVSTLELGDSALYLCASRTGSADTQYFGPGTRLTVL.

Details on this clonotype: At one end, the junction sequence differs from germline, possibly due to a read error. The rearrangement uses TRBV12-3 or TRBV12-4 and TRBJ2-4; 9 nucleotides match TRBD2. The CDR3 contains 14 residues. In nucleotides, the CDR3 is TGTGCCAGCAGTTCGGGACTAGCCCAAAACATTCAGTACTTC. Translation: CASSSGLAQNIQYF.

This clonotype was found a few times. The V and J genes are TRBV10-3 and TRBJ1-1; D may be TRBD1 (5 bases). V dropped 7 bases and J dropped 5 bases, with 8 bases sitting between them. This CDR3 comprises 11 residues. Germline lookup yields CDR1 ENHRY and CDR2 SYGVKD. As DNA, the CDR3 is TGTGCCATCACGGGGGGGACTGAAGCTTTCTTT. Translated, it gives CAITGGTEAFF.

The chain employs TRBV12-3 or TRBV12-4 and TRBJ2-5; D possibly uses TRBD1 or TRBD2 (5 bases each). Trimming took 5 bases from V and 4 from J, leaving 20 bases between them. The CDR3 is 16 amino acids. For the CDR3, the DNA is TGTGCCAGCAGTGGGGGTGATCCGGGTAGGGGAGAGACCCAGTACTTC. It encodes CASSGGDPGRGETQYF.

CDR3 in amino acids: CASSWTAFSTDTQYF. The CDR3 bases are TGTGCCAGCAGCTGGACAGCCTTTAGCACAGATACGCAGTATTTT. The chain carries TRBV5-5 and TRBJ2-3, with D tentatively TRBD1 (6 bases). The CDR3 has 15 residues. Trimming stripped 3 bases from V and 0 bases from J, with 11 bases between. Per germline, CDR1 SGHKS and CDR2 YYEKEE (reference sequence). Supplemented by reference TRBV5-5 and TRBJ2-3, the full variable domain reads DAGVTQSPTHLIKTRGQQVTLRCSPISGHKSVSWYQQVLGQGPQFIFQYYEKEERGRGNFPDRFSARQFPNYSSELNVNALLLGDSALYLCASSWTAFSTDTQYFGPGTRLTVL.

The chain uses TRBV12-3 or TRBV12-4 and TRBJ2-3; possibly TRBD1 or TRBD2 for D (5 bases each). The CDR3 totals 13 residues. Trimming cost V 5 bases and J 4 bases, with 10 bases left between them. The CDR3 reads CASSPTGPDTQYF. CDR3 DNA: TGTGCCAGCAGTCCCACGGGGCCAGATACGCAGTATTTT.

The chain uses TRBV20-1 and TRBJ2-5; 7 nucleotides align to TRBD1. Trimming cost V 4 bases and J 5 bases; bases outside gene matches: 16. The CDR3 consists of 16 residues. The V gene's germline CDR1 is DFQATT and CDR2 SNEGSKA (reference sequence). The CDR3 is CSATEELRTGAETQYF. The DNA of the CDR3 is TGCAGTGCTACAGAAGAACTAAGGACAGGTGCGGAGACCCAGTACTTC.